The sequence of this TCR beta chain was determined in a study of T cell responses to AZD1222 COVID-19 vaccine. Study observations and caveats: Among spike-specific TCRs, nearly half reportedly target unmutated variant regions.

About this clone: Its antigen is as yet unknown.

The CDR3 spans 15 residues. The V and J ends lost 3 bases and 4 bases, in that order; junction bases with no gene match: 4. Germline V gene lookup returns CDR1 MDHEN and CDR2 SYDVKM. Measured with immunoSEQ multiplex PCR; TCRdb has only the in-frame clones, and not every one. The repertoire consists of tens of thousands of clones, with 70% to 90% occurring once and the leading ten covering roughly 20%. Source: peripheral blood, taken on day 0 of AZD1222 vaccination. The V and J genes are TRBV28 and TRBJ1-2, with 11 bases identical to TRBD1. The sequence derives from an adult in good health. The CDR3 region is CASSFMGQGVYGYTF. In DNA form, the CDR3 reads TGTGCCAGCAGTTTTATGGGACAGGGGGTCTATGGCTACACCTTC.